This T cell receptor (beta chain) emerged from a study of vaccination and CD4 T cells after COVID-19. The study's findings and limits: Median SARS-CoV-2-reactive clonotype numbers went from 21 to 38; this increase was not significant.

Described treatment: roughly 11-day PBMC culture with coronavirus spike peptide pools or control peptides (ViraFEST assay). Collection of the unexposed donor's CD4+ T cells took place before the COVID-19 pandemic (2011-2018). Investigators exposed CD4+ T cells from unexposed donors to SARS-CoV-2 S/N and four cold-coronavirus spikes, as cells permitted. This clonotype has a handful of counts. What it recognizes is unknown. The germline gives CDR1 DFQATT, CDR2 SNEGSKA (reference sequence). The CDR3 is made up of 15 amino acids. The V end lost 0 bases, the J end lost 4 bases, and 15 bases lay between the germline ends. CD4+ T cells that had been cultured provided DNA sequenced with the Oncomine TCR Beta short-read assay. The source of extracted genomic DNA was cultured CD4+ T cells. A single record per CDR3 protein comes from TCRdb applying MiXCR to the PCR reads. The sample has several thousand distinct CDR3 sequences, roughly 31% seen once.

The TCR comes from a human donor in good health. This chain connects TRBV20-1 to TRBJ1-2; D may be TRBD1 (5 bases). Sequenced: CD4+ T cells from blood, cultured in vitro. CDR3 protein: CSARDPRGTGYGYTF. The CDR3 bases are TGCAGTGCTAGAGATCCAAGGGGAACAGGCTATGGCTACACCTTC.